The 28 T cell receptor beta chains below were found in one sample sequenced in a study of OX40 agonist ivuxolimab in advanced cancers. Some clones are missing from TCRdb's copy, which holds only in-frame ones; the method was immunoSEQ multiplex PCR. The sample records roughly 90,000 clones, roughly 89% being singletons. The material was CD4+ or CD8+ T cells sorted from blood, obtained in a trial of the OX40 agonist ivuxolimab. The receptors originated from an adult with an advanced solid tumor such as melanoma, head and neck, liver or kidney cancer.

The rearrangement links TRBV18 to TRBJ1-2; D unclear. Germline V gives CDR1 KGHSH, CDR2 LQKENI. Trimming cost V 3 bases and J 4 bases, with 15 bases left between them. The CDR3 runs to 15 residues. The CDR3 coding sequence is TGTGCCAGCTCACCTGAGCAATCCGCCCTCTATGGCTACACCTTC. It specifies CASSPEQSALYGYTF.

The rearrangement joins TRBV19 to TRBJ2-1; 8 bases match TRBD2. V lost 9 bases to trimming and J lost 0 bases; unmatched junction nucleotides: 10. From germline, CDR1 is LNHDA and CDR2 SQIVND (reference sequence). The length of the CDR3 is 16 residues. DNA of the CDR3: TGTGCCAGCCACGGGGGGGGCGCAAGCTCCTACAATGAGCAGTTCTTC. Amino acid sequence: CASHGGGASSYNEQFF.

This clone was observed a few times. This CDR3 reads CASSTNYGYTF. The CDR3 DNA follows: TGTGCCAGTAGTACCAACTATGGCTACACCTTC. This rearrangement joins TRBV19 to TRBJ1-2; D ambiguous. The V gene lost 4 bases and the J gene lost 2 bases, with 2 bases spanning the gap. This CDR3 has 11 residues. In germline, CDR1 is LNHDA, CDR2 SQIVND (reference sequence).

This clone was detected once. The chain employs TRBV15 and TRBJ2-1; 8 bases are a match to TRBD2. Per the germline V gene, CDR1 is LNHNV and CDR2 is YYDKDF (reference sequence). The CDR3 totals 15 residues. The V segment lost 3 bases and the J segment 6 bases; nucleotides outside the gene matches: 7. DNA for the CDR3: TGTGCCACCAGCAGGGCGGGACTAGGCGGCAATGAGCAGTTCTTC. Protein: CATSRAGLGGNEQFF.

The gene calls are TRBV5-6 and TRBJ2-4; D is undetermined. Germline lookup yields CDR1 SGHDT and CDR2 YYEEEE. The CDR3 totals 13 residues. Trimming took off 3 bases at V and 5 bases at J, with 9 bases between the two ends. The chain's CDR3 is CASSYWVENIQYF. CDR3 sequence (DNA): TGTGCCAGCAGCTATTGGGTCGAAAACATTCAGTACTTC. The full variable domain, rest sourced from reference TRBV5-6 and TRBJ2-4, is DAGVTQSPTHLIKTRGQQVTLRCSPKSGHDTVSWYQQALGQGPQFIFQYYEEEERQRGNFPDRFSGHQFPNYSSELNVNALLLGDSALYLCASSYWVENIQYFGAGTRLSVL.

This CDR3 reads CASSLGLATEAFF. The CDR3 DNA follows: TGTGCCAGCAGCTTAGGACTCGCCACTGAAGCTTTCTTT. The chain joins TRBV7-6 to TRBJ1-1, with D unresolved. V was pared by 1 base and J by 4 bases, with 7 bases between. Germline CDR1 is SGHVS and CDR2 is FNYEAQ. CDR3 length equals 13 residues. Full variable domain (remainder filled in from reference TRBV7-6 and TRBJ1-1): GAGVSQSPRYKVTKRGQDVALRCDPISGHVSLYWYRQALGQGPEFLTYFNYEAQQDKSGLPNDRFSAERPEGSISTLTIQRTEQRDSAMYRCASSLGLATEAFFGQGTRLTVV.

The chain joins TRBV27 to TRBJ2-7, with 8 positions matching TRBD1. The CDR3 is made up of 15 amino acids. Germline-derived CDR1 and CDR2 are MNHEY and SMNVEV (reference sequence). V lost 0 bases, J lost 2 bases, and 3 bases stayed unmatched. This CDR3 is CASSLSGDRPYEQYF. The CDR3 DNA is TGTGCCAGCAGTTTATCGGGGGACAGGCCCTACGAGCAGTACTTC.

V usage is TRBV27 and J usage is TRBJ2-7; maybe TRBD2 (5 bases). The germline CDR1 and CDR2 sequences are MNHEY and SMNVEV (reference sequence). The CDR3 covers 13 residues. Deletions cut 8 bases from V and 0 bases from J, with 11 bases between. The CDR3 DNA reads TGTGCCAGCGCCGGGGATCTCTCCTACGAGCAGTACTTC. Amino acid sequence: CASAGDLSYEQYF.

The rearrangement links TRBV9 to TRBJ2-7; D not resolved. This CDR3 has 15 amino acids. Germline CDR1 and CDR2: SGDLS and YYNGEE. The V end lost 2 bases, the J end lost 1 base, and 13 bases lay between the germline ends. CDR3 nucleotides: TGTGCCAGCAGCGTTGGAGAGAACCCATCCTACGAGCAGTACTTC. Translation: CASSVGENPSYEQYF.

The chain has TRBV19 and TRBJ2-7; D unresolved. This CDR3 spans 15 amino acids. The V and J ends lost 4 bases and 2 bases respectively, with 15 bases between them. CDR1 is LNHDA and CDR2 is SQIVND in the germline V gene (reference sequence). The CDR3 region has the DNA TGTGCCAGTAGTACCTCCGGTGGGTTGGCCTACGAGCAGTACTTC. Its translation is CASSTSGGLAYEQYF.

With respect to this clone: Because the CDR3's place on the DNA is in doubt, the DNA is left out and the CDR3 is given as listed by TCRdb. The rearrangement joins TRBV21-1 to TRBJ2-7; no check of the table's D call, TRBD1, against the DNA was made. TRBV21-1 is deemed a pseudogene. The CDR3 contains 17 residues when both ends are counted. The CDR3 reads CASSKVGQGITPYEQYF.

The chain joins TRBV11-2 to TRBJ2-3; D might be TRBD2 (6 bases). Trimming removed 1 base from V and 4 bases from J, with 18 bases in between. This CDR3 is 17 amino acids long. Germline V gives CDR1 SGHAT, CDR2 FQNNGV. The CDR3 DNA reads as TGTGCCAGCAGCTTAGTCTTCGGGGGAGGCGATCCAGATACGCAGTATTTT. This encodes CASSLVFGGGDPDTQYF. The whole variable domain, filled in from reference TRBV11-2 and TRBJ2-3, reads EAGVAQSPRYKIIEKRQSVAFWCNPISGHATLYWYQQILGQGPKLLIQFQNNGVVDDSQLPKDRFSAERLKGVDSTLKIQPAKLEDSAVYLCASSLVFGGGDPDTQYFGPGTRLTVL.

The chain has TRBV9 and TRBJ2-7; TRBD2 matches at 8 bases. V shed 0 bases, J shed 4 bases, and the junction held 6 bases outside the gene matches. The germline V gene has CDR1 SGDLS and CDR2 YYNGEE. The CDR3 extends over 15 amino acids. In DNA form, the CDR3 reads TGTGCCAGCAGCGTAGCGAGCGGGAGTGGGTACGAGCAGTACTTC. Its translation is CASSVASGSGYEQYF.

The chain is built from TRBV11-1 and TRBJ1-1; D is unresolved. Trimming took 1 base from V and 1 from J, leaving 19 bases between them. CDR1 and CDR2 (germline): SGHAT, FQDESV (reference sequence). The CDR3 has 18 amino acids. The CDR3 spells CASSLGSWAEARNTEAFF. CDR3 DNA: TGTGCCAGCAGCTTAGGCTCCTGGGCGGAGGCGCGGAACACTGAAGCTTTCTTT.

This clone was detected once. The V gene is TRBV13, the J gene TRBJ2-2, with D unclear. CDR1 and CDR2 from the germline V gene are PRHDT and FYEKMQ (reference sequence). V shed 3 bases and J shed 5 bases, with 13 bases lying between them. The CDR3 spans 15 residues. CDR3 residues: CASSFTPPLTGELFF. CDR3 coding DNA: TGTGCCAGCAGCTTCACACCCCCGCTAACCGGGGAGCTGTTTTTT.

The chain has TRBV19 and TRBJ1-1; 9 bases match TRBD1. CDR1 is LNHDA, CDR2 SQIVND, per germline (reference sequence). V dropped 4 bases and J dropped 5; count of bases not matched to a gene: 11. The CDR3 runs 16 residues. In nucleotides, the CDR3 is TGTGCCAGTAGTAAAATCTACCGACAGGGGGTGACTGAAGCTTTCTTT. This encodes CASSKIYRQGVTEAFF.

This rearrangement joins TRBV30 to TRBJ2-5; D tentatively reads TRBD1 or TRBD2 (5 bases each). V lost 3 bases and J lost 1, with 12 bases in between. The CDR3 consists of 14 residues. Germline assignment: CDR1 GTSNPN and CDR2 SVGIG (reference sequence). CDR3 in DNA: TGTGCCTGGAGCGCCGCCGGGACCCAAGAGACCCAGTACTTC. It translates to CAWSAAGTQETQYF.

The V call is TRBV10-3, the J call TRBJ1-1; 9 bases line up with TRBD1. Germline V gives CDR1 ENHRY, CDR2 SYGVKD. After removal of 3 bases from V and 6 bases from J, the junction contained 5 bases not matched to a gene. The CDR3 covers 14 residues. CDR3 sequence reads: CAISEGTGFAEAFF. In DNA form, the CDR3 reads TGTGCCATCAGTGAAGGGACAGGGTTCGCTGAAGCTTTCTTT.

The CDR3 loop is CASSSPSGRAGYEQYF. CDR3 nucleotides: TGTGCCAGCAGCTCTCCTAGCGGGAGGGCCGGATACGAGCAGTACTTC. V and J are TRBV7-9 and TRBJ2-7; TRBD2 matches at 12 bases. CDR3 length: 16 residues. The trim removed 4 bases at V and 4 bases at J, leaving 8 bases unmatched. Germline V lookup: CDR1 SEHNR, CDR2 FQNEAQ (reference sequence).

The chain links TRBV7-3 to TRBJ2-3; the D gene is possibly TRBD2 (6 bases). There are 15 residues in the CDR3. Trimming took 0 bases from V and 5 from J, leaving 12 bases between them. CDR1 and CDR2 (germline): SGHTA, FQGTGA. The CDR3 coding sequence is TGTGCCAGCAGCTTAACTAGCGGAGAAGGAGATACGCAGTATTTT. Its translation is CASSLTSGEGDTQYF.

CDR3 loop: CASRPGQGTYGYTF. The CDR3 nucleotides are TGTGCCAGCAGGCCCGGGCAGGGAACCTATGGCTACACCTTC. This rearrangement joins TRBV27 to TRBJ1-2, with D tentatively TRBD1 (5 bases). Trimming left V 6 bases short and J 4 bases short, with 15 bases between. This CDR3 has 14 residues. Germline assignment: CDR1 MNHEY and CDR2 SMNVEV (reference sequence).

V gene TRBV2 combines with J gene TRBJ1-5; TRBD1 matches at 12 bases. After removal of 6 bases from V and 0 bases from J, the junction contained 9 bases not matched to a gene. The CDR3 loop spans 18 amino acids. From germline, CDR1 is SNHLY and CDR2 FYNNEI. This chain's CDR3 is CASSTRGQGAVSNQPQHF. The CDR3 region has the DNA TGTGCCAGCAGCACTCGGGGACAGGGGGCGGTTAGCAATCAGCCCCAGCATTTT.

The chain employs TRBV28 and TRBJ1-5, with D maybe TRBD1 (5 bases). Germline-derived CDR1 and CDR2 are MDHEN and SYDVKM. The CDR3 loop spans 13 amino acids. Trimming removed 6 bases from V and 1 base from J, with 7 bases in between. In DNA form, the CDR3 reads TGTGCCAGCAGGGGGCGAAGCAATCAGCCCCAGCATTTT. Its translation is CASRGRSNQPQHF.

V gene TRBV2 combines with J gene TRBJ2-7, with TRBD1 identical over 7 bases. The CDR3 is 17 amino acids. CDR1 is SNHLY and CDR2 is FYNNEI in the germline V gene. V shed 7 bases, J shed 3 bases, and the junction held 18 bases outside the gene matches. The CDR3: CASTRGVDRVWRYEQYF. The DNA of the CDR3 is TGTGCCAGCACTAGAGGGGTTGACAGGGTTTGGCGCTACGAGCAGTACTTC. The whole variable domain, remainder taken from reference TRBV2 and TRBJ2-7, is EPEVTQTPSHQVTQMGQEVILRCVPISNHLYFYWYRQILGQKVEFLVSFYNNEISEKSEIFDDQFSVERPDGSNFTLKIRSTKLEDSAMYFCASTRGVDRVWRYEQYFGPGTRLTVT.

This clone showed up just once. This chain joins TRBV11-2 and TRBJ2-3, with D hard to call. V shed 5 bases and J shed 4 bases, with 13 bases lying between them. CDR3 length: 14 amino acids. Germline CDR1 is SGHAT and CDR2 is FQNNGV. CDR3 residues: CASSPPARSDTQYF. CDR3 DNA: TGTGCCAGCAGCCCACCGGCCCGGTCAGATACGCAGTATTTT. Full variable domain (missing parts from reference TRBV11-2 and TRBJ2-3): EAGVAQSPRYKIIEKRQSVAFWCNPISGHATLYWYQQILGQGPKLLIQFQNNGVVDDSQLPKDRFSAERLKGVDSTLKIQPAKLEDSAVYLCASSPPARSDTQYFGPGTRLTVL.

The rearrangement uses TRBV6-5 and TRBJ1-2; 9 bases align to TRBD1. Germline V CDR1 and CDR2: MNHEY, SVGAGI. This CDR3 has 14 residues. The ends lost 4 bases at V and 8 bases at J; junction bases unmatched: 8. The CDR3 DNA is TGTGCCAGCAGTTCGACAGGGGGAGTAGGAGGCTACACCTTC. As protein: CASSSTGGVGGYTF.

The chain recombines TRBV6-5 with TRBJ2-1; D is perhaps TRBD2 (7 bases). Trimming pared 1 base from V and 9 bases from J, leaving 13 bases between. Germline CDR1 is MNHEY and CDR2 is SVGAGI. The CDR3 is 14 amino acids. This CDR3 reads CASSYYGGPREQFF. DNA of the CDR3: TGTGCCAGCAGTTACTACGGGGGGCCTCGTGAGCAGTTCTTC.

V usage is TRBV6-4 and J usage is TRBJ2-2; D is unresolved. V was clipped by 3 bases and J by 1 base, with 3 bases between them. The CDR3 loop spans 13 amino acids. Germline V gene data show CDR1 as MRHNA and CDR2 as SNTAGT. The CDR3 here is CASSEKNTGELFF. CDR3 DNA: TGTGCCAGCAGTGAGAAGAACACCGGGGAGCTGTTTTTT.